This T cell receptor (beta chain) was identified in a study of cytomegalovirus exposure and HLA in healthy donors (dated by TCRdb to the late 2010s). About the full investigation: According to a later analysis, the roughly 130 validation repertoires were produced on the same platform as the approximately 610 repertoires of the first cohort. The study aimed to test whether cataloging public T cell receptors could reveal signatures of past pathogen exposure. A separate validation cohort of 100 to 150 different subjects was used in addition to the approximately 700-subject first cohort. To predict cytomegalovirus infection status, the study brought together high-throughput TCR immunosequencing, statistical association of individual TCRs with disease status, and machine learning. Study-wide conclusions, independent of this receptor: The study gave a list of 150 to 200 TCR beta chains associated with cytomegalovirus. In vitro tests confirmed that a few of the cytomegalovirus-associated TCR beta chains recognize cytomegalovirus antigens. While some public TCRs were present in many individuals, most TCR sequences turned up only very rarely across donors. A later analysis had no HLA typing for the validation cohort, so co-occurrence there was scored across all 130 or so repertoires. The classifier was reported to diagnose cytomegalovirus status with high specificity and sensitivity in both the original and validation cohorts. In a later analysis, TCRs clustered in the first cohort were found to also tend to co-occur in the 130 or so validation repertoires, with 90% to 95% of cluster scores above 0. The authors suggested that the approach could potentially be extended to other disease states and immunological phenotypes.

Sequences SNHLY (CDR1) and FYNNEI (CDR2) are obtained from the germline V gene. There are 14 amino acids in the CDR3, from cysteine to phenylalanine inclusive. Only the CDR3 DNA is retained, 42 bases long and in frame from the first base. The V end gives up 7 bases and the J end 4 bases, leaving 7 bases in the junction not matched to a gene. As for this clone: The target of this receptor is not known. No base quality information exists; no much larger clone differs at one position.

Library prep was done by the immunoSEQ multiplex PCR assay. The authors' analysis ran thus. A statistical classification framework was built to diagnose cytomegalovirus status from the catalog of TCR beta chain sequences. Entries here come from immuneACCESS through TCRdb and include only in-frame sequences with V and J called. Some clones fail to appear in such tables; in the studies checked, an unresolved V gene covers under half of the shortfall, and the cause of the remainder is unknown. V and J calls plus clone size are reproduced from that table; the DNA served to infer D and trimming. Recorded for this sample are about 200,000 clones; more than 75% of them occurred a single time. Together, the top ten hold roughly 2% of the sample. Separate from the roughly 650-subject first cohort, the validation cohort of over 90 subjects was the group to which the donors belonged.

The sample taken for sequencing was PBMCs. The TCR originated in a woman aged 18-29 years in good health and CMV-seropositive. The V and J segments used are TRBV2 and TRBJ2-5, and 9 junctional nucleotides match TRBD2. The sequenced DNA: TGTGCCAGCATCCTCGAAGCGGGGGGAGAGACCCAGTACTTC. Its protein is CASILEAGGETQYF.